Shown below are 10 T cell receptor beta chains from a single sample sequenced in a study of CD8 T cells in ankylosing spondylitis. One entry per CDR3 protein results from TCRdb running MiXCR on the 5' RACE reads. The sample lists approximately 100,000 distinct CDR3 sequences; roughly 8.3% were seen once. The sample consisted of blood, either unsorted or a sorted T cell fraction (not recorded which). The origin of the receptors is a male donor with ankylosing spondylitis or in good health (not recorded which).

This clonotype appeared many times. The chain joins TRBV9 to TRBJ2-1; 16 nucleotides match TRBD2. This CDR3 is built from 18 residues. Germline loops: CDR1 SGDLS, CDR2 YYNGEE. Losses at the gene ends were 3 bases for V and 2 bases for J; bases not matched to a gene: 5. CDR3 sequence (DNA): TGTGCCAGCAGCGCTCCCGGGACTAGCGGGGGGGCCTACAATGAGCAGTTCTTC. This encodes CASSAPGTSGGAYNEQFF.

For this clonotype: A read error is possible here, since a much larger clone lies one base away. The chain couples TRBV12-3 or TRBV12-4 to TRBJ1-1; no firm D call. The CDR3 sequence is 12 residues long. CDR3 nucleotides: TGTGCCAGCAGACGGAGGAGCACTGAAACTTTCTTT. This encodes CASRRRSTETFF.

This clonotype was found many times. The genes are TRBV5-5 and TRBJ1-1; D not certain. V dropped 1 base and J dropped 0 bases, with 7 bases sitting between them. This CDR3 has 14 amino acids. The germline V gene has CDR1 SGHKS and CDR2 YYEKEE (reference sequence). CDR3 region: CASSLRIMNTEAFF. In DNA, the CDR3 is TGTGCCAGCAGCTTGAGGATTATGAACACTGAAGCTTTCTTT.

The CDR3 is CASSYAGPRAYEQYF. CDR3 bases: TGTGCCAGCAGTTACGCGGGACCGAGGGCCTACGAGCAGTACTTC. The chain combines TRBV28 with TRBJ2-7; D perhaps matches TRBD2 (6 bases). The CDR3 covers 15 residues. The germline V gene has CDR1 MDHEN and CDR2 SYDVKM. V lost 4 bases and J lost 2, with 15 bases in between.

This clonotype was observed at least ten times. The rearrangement joins TRBV4-1 to TRBJ2-1; 7 bases agree with TRBD2. V shed 4 bases, J shed 6 bases, and the junction held 12 bases outside the gene matches. CDR3 length: 16 residues. Germline loops: CDR1 MGHRA, CDR2 YSYEKL. The CDR3 reads CASSPTAGMYSNEQFF. The CDR3 nucleotides are TGCGCCAGCAGCCCTACAGCGGGGATGTACAGCAATGAGCAGTTCTTC.

This clonotype was counted at least ten times. The chain carries TRBV5-1 and TRBJ2-1, with 7 bases matching TRBD2. The CDR3 sequence is 14 residues long. The ends lost 4 bases at V and 3 bases at J; junction bases unmatched: 4. The germline V gene has CDR1 SGHRS and CDR2 YFSETQ. The CDR3 nucleotides read TGCGCCAGCAGCAGGGCGGGGGACTACAATGAGCAGTTCTTC. It specifies CASSRAGDYNEQFF.

This clonotype was detected ten times or more. The chain employs TRBV29-1 and TRBJ2-5; maybe TRBD1 (5 bases). V lost 4 bases to trimming and J lost 5 bases, with 14 bases between them. Germline V gene lookup returns CDR1 SQVTM and CDR2 ANQGSEA. The CDR3 length is 13 residues. The CDR3 loop reads CSVGFQGTETQYF. The CDR3 nucleotides are TGCAGCGTTGGGTTTCAGGGTACGGAGACCCAGTACTTC.

The table lists this clonotype with a few counts. The chain combines TRBV7-2 with TRBJ1-2; D perhaps matches TRBD1 (5 bases). The V gene lost 2 bases and the J gene lost 5 bases, with 9 bases spanning the gap. The CDR3 spans 13 residues. Per the germline V gene, CDR1 is SGHTA and CDR2 is FQGNSA. The DNA of the CDR3 is TGTGCCAGCAGCTTACAGGGAACGTATGGCTACACCTTC. Residues: CASSLQGTYGYTF.

This clonotype was seen ten or more times. The V and J genes are TRBV5-1 and TRBJ1-2; D may be TRBD1 (6 bases). The V end lost 9 bases, the J end lost 2 bases, and 23 bases lay between the germline ends. The length of the CDR3 is 16 residues. CDR1 SGHRS and CDR2 YFSETQ come from the germline V gene. This CDR3 reads CANPLKDRQGNYGYTF. CDR3 nucleotides: TGCGCCAACCCTTTAAAAGACAGGCAAGGAAACTATGGCTACACCTTC.

Ten or more counts support this clonotype. This chain joins TRBV20-1 and TRBJ2-3; weak D call: TRBD2 (5 bases). The CDR3 is 11 amino acids. V was pared by 1 base and J by 6 bases, with 5 bases between. Germline V gene data show CDR1 as DFQATT and CDR2 as SNEGSKA (reference sequence). CDR3 nucleotide sequence: TGCAGTGCTAGAGCGGGGGATACGCAGTATTTT. Encoded protein: CSARAGDTQYF.